These 9 T cell receptor beta chains came from one sample sequenced in a study of shared clonotypes between healthy human individuals (TCRdb year 2020). Libraries were made using the immunoSEQ multiplex PCR assay. The immuneACCESS repertoire file appears here via TCRdb, limited to in-frame rearrangements. These files lack a portion of the clones; in checked studies, under half of the deficit traces to unresolved V genes, and the cause of the others is not known. This sample is represented by approximately 840,000 clones; about 96% of them were singletons. The ten largest clones add up to approximately 0.2% of the sample. CD8 naive samples were CD45RO-negative cells positively selected for CCR7, giving a CD45RA+CCR7+ population that excluded TemRA cells. Sample: naive CD8+ T cells sorted from blood. The cell subset or site label on this specimen signifies: CD45RA+CCR7+. The receptors were gathered from a man aged 30-40 years in good health.

About this clone itself: Other DNA sequences from this sample encode an identical CDR3 as well. The chain carries TRBV27 and TRBJ2-7, with D uncertain. Germline assignment: CDR1 MNHEY and CDR2 SMNVEV (reference sequence). The CDR3 extends over 13 amino acids. The ends were cut back, 0 bases at V and 4 bases at J, with 7 bases in the middle. The DNA for the CDR3 is TGTGCCAGCAGTTTATCAACTCAGTACGAGCAGTACTTC. This sequence encodes CASSLSTQYEQYF.

The chain recombines TRBV6-1 with TRBJ1-1, with 8 positions matching TRBD1. Unmatched junction bases numbered 6, after V lost 7 bases and J lost 5 bases. The CDR3 is 13 amino acids. Per germline, CDR1 MNHNS and CDR2 SASEGT. The CDR3 nucleotides read TGTGCCAGCATTGCAGGGGGCCTAACTGAAGCTTTCTTT. This sequence encodes CASIAGGLTEAFF.

Only a few counts were recorded for this clone. The rearrangement joins TRBV6-5 to TRBJ2-2, with D unclear. V was shortened by 0 bases and J by 0 bases, with 5 bases between the two germline ends. Germline assignment: CDR1 MNHEY and CDR2 SVGAGI. This CDR3 spans 15 amino acids. The CDR3 is CASSYSLSNTGELFF. The CDR3 region has the DNA TGTGCCAGCAGTTACTCGTTGTCGAACACCGGGGAGCTGTTTTTT.

The rearrangement joins TRBV28 to TRBJ2-3; 9 bases map to TRBD1. The germline CDR1 and CDR2 sequences are MDHEN and SYDVKM. Losses at the gene ends were 5 bases for V and 2 bases for J; bases not matched to a gene: 17. CDR3 size: 19 residues. CDR3 sequence (DNA): TGTGCCAGCAGTCCGGGACAGGGTGGCTATAATGAAATCACAGATACGCAGTATTTT. Translation gives CASSPGQGGYNEITDTQYF.

V is TRBV21-1 and J is TRBJ2-5; the table names TRBD1, a call not compared with the DNA. TRBV21-1 represents a pseudogene. The CDR3 is 10 amino acids. In DNA form, the CDR3 reads TGTGCCAGCAGCCCCAGGGCCCAGTACTTC. This codes for CASSPRAQYF.

This chain uses TRBV19 with TRBJ1-2; D not resolved. CDR1 and CDR2 (germline): LNHDA, SQIVND (reference sequence). V lost 3 bases to trimming and J lost 4 bases, with 9 bases between them. The CDR3 totals 13 residues. The CDR3 sequence is CASSMMGSYGYTF. The CDR3 nucleotides read TGTGCCAGTAGTATGATGGGGTCCTATGGCTACACCTTC.

The rearrangement joins TRBV7-6 to TRBJ2-7; TRBD1 matches 10 bases. In germline, CDR1 is SGHVS, CDR2 FNYEAQ. The CDR3 extends over 18 amino acids. J lost 0 bases, V lost 4 bases, and 12 bases had no gene match. In DNA, the CDR3 is TGTGCCAGCAGCTCTGACAGGGGGCGCTGGCCAGACTCCTACGAGCAGTACTTC. This sequence encodes CASSSDRGRWPDSYEQYF. Together with reference TRBV7-6 and TRBJ2-7, the CDR3 gives the full variable domain: GAGVSQSPRYKVTKRGQDVALRCDPISGHVSLYWYRQALGQGPEFLTYFNYEAQQDKSGLPNDRFSAERPEGSISTLTIQRTEQRDSAMYRCASSSDRGRWPDSYEQYFGPGTRLTVT.

The chain links TRBV9 to TRBJ2-1, with a weak D call TRBD2 (5 bases). Germline CDR1 reads SGDLS; CDR2 reads YYNGEE. The length of the CDR3 is 17 residues. Trimming shortened V by 3 bases and J by 0 bases, and 16 bases separated the two germline ends. Here the CDR3 DNA reads TGTGCCAGCAGCGGAGGACTTCTCCGCAGCTCCTACAATGAGCAGTTCTTC. This gives the protein CASSGGLLRSSYNEQFF.

The rearrangement joins TRBV30 to TRBJ2-5; no definite D call. V was trimmed by 5 bases and J by 5 bases, leaving 12 bases between them. From germline, CDR1 is GTSNPN and CDR2 SVGIG (reference sequence). This CDR3 comprises 12 residues. The chain's CDR3 is CAWDTESETQYF. The CDR3 nucleotides read TGTGCCTGGGACACGGAGTCGGAGACCCAGTACTTC.